A selection of T cell receptor beta chains follows, all from one sample in a study of human T cells and chemical hapten exposure. MiXCR, run by TCRdb on the RACE reads, gives a single entry per CDR3 protein. The sample holds tens of thousands of distinct CDR3 sequences, roughly a tenth seen once. Sample: whole blood, taken in connection with sensitization to the hapten diphenylcyclopropenone (DPC). All receptors come from a man aged 35 to 55 with alopecia areata. Some clones in this sample may be carry-over from other donors' samples. CDR3s include the opening cysteine and the closing phenylalanine or tryptophan. A D gene is named only where the DNA matches it firmly. Size tells how often a clone was seen (once, few, many) or the class of an expanded clone, and some rows leave it out.

V	D	J	size	CDR3	DNA
TRBV7-6	TRBD2	TRBJ2-2	NA	CASSLAGGRHTGELVF	TGTGCCAGCAGCTTAGCAGGCGGGAGGCATACCGGGGAGCTGGTTTTT
TRBV6-2/TRBV6-3	NA	TRBJ2-3	NA	CASSYSIGLGGTDTQYF	TGTGCCAGCAGTTACTCGATCGGGCTGGGAGGCACAGATACGCAGTATTTT
TRBV7-6	TRBD2	TRBJ2-7	NA	CTSSGGASGPYEQYF	TGTACCAGCAGCGGGGGGGCTAGCGGGCCCTACGAGCAGTACTTC
TRBV7-9	TRBD1	TRBJ1-2	many	CASSPRRTGGTRAFYGYTF	TGTGCCAGCAGCCCACGGCGGACAGGGGGAACTAGGGCCTTCTATGGCTACACCTTC
TRBV3-2	NA	TRBJ2-1	few	CASSPPAGVPYNEQFF	TGTGCCAGCAGCCCCCCAGCGGGAGTCCCCTACAATGAGCAGTTCTTC
TRBV28	TRBD1	TRBJ1-1	NA	CASSLQGSLGTEAFF	TGTGCCAGCAGCTTACAGGGGAGCCTAGGGACTGAAGCTTTCTTT
TRBV29-1	NA	TRBJ2-7	many	CSVRNGYEQYF	TGCAGCGTTCGCAATGGCTACGAGCAGTACTTC
TRBV9	TRBD1	TRBJ1-1	NA	CASSEGETGMTMNTEAFF	TGTGCCAGCAGCGAGGGGGAGACAGGGATGACGATGAACACTGAAGCTTTCTTT
TRBV20-1	NA	TRBJ1-5	many	CSPYRDYSNQPQHF	TGCAGTCCTTACAGGGATTATAGCAATCAGCCCCAGCATTTT
TRBV15	NA	TRBJ1-2	NA	CATSVGARRGNYGYTF	TGTGCCACCAGCGTAGGGGCCAGGAGAGGGAACTATGGCTACACCTTC
TRBV6-6	TRBD1	TRBJ1-4	many	CASSTAAGTGPEKLFF	TGTGCCAGCAGTACCGCCGCCGGGACAGGGCCTGAAAAACTGTTTTTT
TRBV2	TRBD1	TRBJ2-7	NA	CASSEGTGRWKQYF	TGTGCCAGCAGTGAAGGGACAGGGAGGTGGAAGCAGTACTTC
TRBV10-2	TRBD1	TRBJ1-2	NA	CAGSAAWTGDYGYTF	TGCGCCGGCAGTGCGGCGTGGACAGGGGACTATGGCTACACCTTC
TRBV18	NA	TRBJ2-1	few	CASHGLLSDYNEQFF	TGTGCCAGCCATGGGTTGCTATCTGACTACAATGAGCAGTTCTTC
TRBV20-1	NA	TRBJ2-3	once	CSVMQGPHRTDTQYF	TGCAGTGTTATGCAGGGTCCTCATCGCACAGATACGCAGTATTTT
TRBV6-6	NA	TRBJ2-3	NA	CASRDRQASEYF	TGTGCCAGCAGGGACCGACAGGCTAGCGAATATTTT
TRBV5-1	NA	TRBJ2-3	NA	CASSLWGEDTQYF	TGCGCCAGCAGCCTGTGGGGAGAGGATACGCAGTATTTT
TRBV3-1	TRBD1	TRBJ2-1	few	CASSLPSGQGGNEQFF	TGTGCCAGCAGCCTGCCTAGTGGACAGGGGGGCAATGAGCAGTTCTTC
TRBV12-3/TRBV12-4	TRBD1	TRBJ1-1	NA	CASAGQANTEAFF	TGTGCCAGCGCTGGACAGGCGAACACTGAAGCTTTCTTT
TRBV29-1	NA	TRBJ1-2	NA	CSVGKGLGYTF	TGCAGCGTTGGGAAAGGGTTAGGCTACACCTTC
TRBV12-3/TRBV12-4	NA	TRBJ1-5	NA	CASRSGENQPQHF	TGTGCCAGCAGGTCGGGGGAGAATCAGCCCCAGCATTTT
TRBV6-5	NA	TRBJ2-2	many	CASTLTGGTGELFF	TGTGCCAGCACCCTTACCGGCGGAACCGGGGAGCTGTTTTTT
TRBV12-3/TRBV12-4	TRBD2	TRBJ2-4	many	CASRLAGGTNIQYF	TGTGCCAGCAGGTTAGCGGGAGGAACGAACATTCAGTACTTC